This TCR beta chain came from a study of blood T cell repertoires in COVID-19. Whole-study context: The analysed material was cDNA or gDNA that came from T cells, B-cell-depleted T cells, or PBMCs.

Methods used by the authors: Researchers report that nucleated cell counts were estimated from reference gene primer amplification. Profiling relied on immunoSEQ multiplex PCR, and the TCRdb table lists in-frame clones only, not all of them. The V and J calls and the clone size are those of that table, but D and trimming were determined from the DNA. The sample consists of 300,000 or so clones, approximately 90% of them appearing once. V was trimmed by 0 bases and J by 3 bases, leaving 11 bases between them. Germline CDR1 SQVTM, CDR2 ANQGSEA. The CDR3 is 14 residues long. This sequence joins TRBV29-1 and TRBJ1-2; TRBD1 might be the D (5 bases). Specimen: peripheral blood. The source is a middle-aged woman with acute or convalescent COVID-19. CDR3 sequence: CSVEERGGDYGYTF. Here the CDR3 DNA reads TGCAGCGTTGAAGAACGCGGAGGGGACTATGGCTACACCTTC.